Described below is a single TCR beta chain sequence and its context. The antigen is unknown. Germline V gene sequence: CDR1 LNHDA, CDR2 SQIVND (reference sequence). The CDR3 spans 14 residues. Trimming took 3 bases from V and 4 from J, leaving 12 bases between them. Sequenced by immunoSEQ multiplex PCR; TCRdb stores in-frame clones only, minus some. The sample consists of approximately 59,000 clones, more than 80% of them appearing once. This record comes from a study of OX40 agonist ivuxolimab in advanced cancers. Overall study: The dose of intravenous ivuxolimab that patients received every 2 weeks ranged from 0.01 to 10 mg/kg. Prior checkpoint blockade (anti-PD-1, anti-PD-L1 or anti-CTLA-4) was permitted; about 40% had it.

Findings of the study overall: CD8+ T cells (on average) carried more expanded clones than CD4+ T cells.

Material: CD4+ or CD8+ T cells sorted from blood, obtained in a trial of the OX40 agonist ivuxolimab. The chain joins TRBV19 to TRBJ2-5; possibly TRBD2 for D (7 bases). The sequence derives from an adult with an advanced solid tumor such as melanoma, head and neck, liver or kidney cancer. In DNA form, the CDR3 reads TGTGCCAGTAGTATGGCGGGGGCGGTAGAGACCCAGTACTTC. Amino acids: CASSMAGAVETQYF.